This TCR beta chain was obtained from a study of T-cell memory formation after mild COVID-19. General study results and limits: Among clones contracting day 15 to 85, CD4/CD8 was balanced, whereas later expanders leaned CD4+. Memory cells collected pre-infection included some clones that later responded, suggesting cross-reactive memory joined.

The germline gives CDR1 SNHLY, CDR2 FYNNEI. V gave up 2 bases and J gave up 4 bases; unmatched junction bases: 6. This CDR3 is built from 15 residues. With regard to this clonotype: Its target is not known.

TCR alpha and TCR beta cDNA libraries carrying sample barcodes and UMIs came from 5'RACE with constant-segment primers. TCRdb independently ran MiXCR on the 5' RACE reads; one entry per CDR3 protein. Among roughly 100,000 distinct CDR3 sequences listed, 12% were seen once. This receptor was taken from an adult woman who had mild COVID-19 (a few samples of this study predate the infection). Cell type and time point are not known. The source material was PBMCs or a T cell subset sorted from them (not recorded which). This chain connects TRBV2 to TRBJ2-7; 9 nucleotides agree with TRBD1. The CDR3 DNA follows: TGTGCCAGCAGTGAAATCAGGGACAGGGTGTACGAGCAGTACTTC. It yields the protein CASSEIRDRVYEQYF.